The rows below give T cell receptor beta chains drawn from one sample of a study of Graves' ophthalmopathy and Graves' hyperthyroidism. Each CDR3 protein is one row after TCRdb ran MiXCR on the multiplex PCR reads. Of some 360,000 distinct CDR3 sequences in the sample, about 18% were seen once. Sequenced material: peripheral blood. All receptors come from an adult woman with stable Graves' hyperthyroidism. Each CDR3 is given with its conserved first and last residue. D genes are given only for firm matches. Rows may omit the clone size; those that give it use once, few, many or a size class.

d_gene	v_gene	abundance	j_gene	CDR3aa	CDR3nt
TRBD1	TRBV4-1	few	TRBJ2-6	CTSSQGTGGAAGANVLTF	TGCACCAGCAGCCAAGGGACAGGGGGCGCCGCTGGGGCCAACGTCCTGACTTTC
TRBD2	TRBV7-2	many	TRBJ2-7	CASSFGLADYEQYF	TGTGCCAGCAGCTTTGGACTAGCTGACTACGAGCAGTACTTC
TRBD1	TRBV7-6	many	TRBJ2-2	CASSLRTGGRTNTGELFF	TGTGCCAGCAGCTTAAGGACAGGGGGAAGGACCAACACCGGGGAGCTGTTTTTT
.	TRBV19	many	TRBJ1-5	CASSIEQGADQPQHF	TGTGCCAGTAGTATAGAACAGGGCGCGGATCAGCCCCAGCATTTT
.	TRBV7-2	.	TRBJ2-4	CASSYMDPNIKYF	TGTGCCAGCAGCTATATGGACCCTAACATTAAGTACTTC
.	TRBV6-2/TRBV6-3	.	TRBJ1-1	CASSYNRENPNTEAFF	TGTGCCAGCAGTTATAACAGGGAGAACCCGAACACTGAAGCTTTCTTT
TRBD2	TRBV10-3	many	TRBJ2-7	CAISFGTSGSGEQYF	TGTGCCATCAGTTTCGGGACTAGCGGTTCTGGAGAGCAGTACTTC
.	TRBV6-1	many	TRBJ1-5	CASSAPLGNQPQHF	TGTGCCAGCAGTGCCCCGCTGGGCAATCAGCCCCAGCATTTT
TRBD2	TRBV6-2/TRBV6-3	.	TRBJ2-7	CASSPTSGGAREQYF	TGTGCCAGCAGTCCGACTAGCGGGGGGGCTCGAGAGCAGTACTTC
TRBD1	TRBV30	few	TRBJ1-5	CAWTGQGNQPQHF	TGTGCCTGGACCGGACAGGGGAATCAGCCCCAGCATTTT
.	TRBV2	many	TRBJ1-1	CASRGTNTEAFF	TGTGCCAGCCGCGGAACGAACACTGAAGCTTTCTTT
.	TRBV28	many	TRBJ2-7	CASRPLLDGGSTYEQYF	TGTGCCAGCAGACCCTTATTAGACGGGGGCTCCACCTACGAGCAGTACTTC
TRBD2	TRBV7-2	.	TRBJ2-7	CASSLEREFYEQYF	TGTGCCAGCAGCTTAGAGCGGGAGTTCTACGAGCAGTACTTC
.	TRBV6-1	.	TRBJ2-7	CASRRRGMGPSEQYF	TGTGCCAGCAGGCGCCGTGGGATGGGCCCCTCCGAGCAGTACTTC
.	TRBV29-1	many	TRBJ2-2	CSVLLGAPNTGELFF	TGCAGCGTTCTGTTAGGGGCTCCAAACACCGGGGAGCTGTTTTTT
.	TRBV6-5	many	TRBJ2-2	CASSYSGRGTGELFF	TGTGCCAGCAGTTACTCCGGGAGAGGGACCGGGGAGCTGTTTTTT